The 24 T cell receptor beta chains reported below all come from one sample, sequenced in a study of shared clonotypes between healthy human individuals. Using immunoSEQ multiplex PCR, the repertoire was profiled, and TCRdb retains in-frame clones only, with some absent. The table lists some 1.1 million clones, 60% to 85% of them singletons, with roughly 0.82% in the top ten. Sequenced material: memory CD4+ T cells from PBMCs. Described subset: CD45RA-negative fraction. The source of these receptors is a man between 18 and 35 years old in good health. Some clones in this sample may be carry-over from other donors' samples.

This chain uses TRBV11-1 with TRBJ2-1, with TRBD2 matching over 9 bases. Germline values: CDR1 SGHAT, CDR2 FQDESV (reference sequence). CDR3 length: 15 amino acids. V shed 2 bases, J shed 5 bases, and the junction held 4 bases outside the gene matches. The CDR3 loop reads CASSLILAGHNEQFF. CDR3 coding DNA: TGTGCCAGCAGCTTAATCCTAGCGGGACACAATGAGCAGTTCTTC.

V is TRBV19 and J is TRBJ1-2; D unclear. This CDR3 has 14 residues. The V and J ends lost 3 bases and 0 bases respectively, with 8 bases between them. Germline V gene sequence: CDR1 LNHDA, CDR2 SQIVND (reference sequence). The CDR3 loop is CASSMRVANYGYTF. CDR3 nucleotides: TGTGCCAGTAGTATGCGGGTAGCTAACTATGGCTACACCTTC.

CDR3 in amino acids: CASSPPGTREKLFF. The CDR3 DNA reads TGTGCCAGCTCACCACCAGGCACAAGAGAAAAACTGTTTTTT. The chain uses TRBV18 and TRBJ1-4, with D unclear. Germline-derived CDR1 and CDR2 are KGHSH and LQKENI. Trimming pared 0 bases from V and 8 bases from J, leaving 10 bases between. This CDR3 has 14 amino acids.

The chain joins TRBV9 to TRBJ2-7, with D perhaps matching TRBD1 or TRBD2 (6 bases each). Per the germline V gene, CDR1 is SGDLS and CDR2 is YYNGEE. The CDR3 is 14 amino acids. V was cut by 4 bases and J by 2 bases, with 13 bases left in between. In DNA form, the CDR3 reads TGTGCCAGCAGCCCCGGGGGCAAGCCCTACGAGCAGTACTTC. Its translation is CASSPGGKPYEQYF.

CDR3 nucleotide sequence: TGTGCCAGCAGTTCCACATACCCTAGCGGGCCACAAGAGACCCAGTACTTC. This gives the protein CASSSTYPSGPQETQYF. This rearrangement joins TRBV27 to TRBJ2-5, with TRBD2 identical over 8 bases. This CDR3 spans 17 amino acids. After removal of 4 bases from V and 2 bases from J, the junction contained 12 bases not matched to a gene. Per the germline V gene, CDR1 is MNHEY and CDR2 is SMNVEV (reference sequence).

This clone was found once. The rearrangement joins TRBV28 to TRBJ1-2; D uncertain. The CDR3 is made up of 14 amino acids. Trimming pared 10 bases from V and 7 bases from J, leaving 22 bases between. Germline CDR1 is MDHEN and CDR2 is SYDVKM. In DNA, the CDR3 is TGTGCCACCGGTGAGAGGGTAGGCGCCTTTGGCTACACCTTC. Translation gives CATGERVGAFGYTF.

The chain links TRBV27 to TRBJ1-5; D is ambiguous. This CDR3 comprises 13 residues. Trimming cost V 2 bases and J 4 bases, with 6 bases left between them. Germline V lookup: CDR1 MNHEY, CDR2 SMNVEV (reference sequence). For the CDR3, the DNA is TGTGCCAGCAGTTTAGGCCTTAATCAGCCCCAGCATTTT. Amino acids: CASSLGLNQPQHF.

The sample holds one count of this clone. The chain joins TRBV5-1 to TRBJ2-3; 11 bases are shared with TRBD1. The CDR3 has 16 residues. CDR1 is SGHRS, CDR2 YFSETQ, per germline. Trimming removed 2 bases from V and 3 bases from J; junction bases left unmatched: 5. The CDR3 is CASSLSGTGGTDTQYF. In DNA, the CDR3 is TGCGCCAGCAGCTTATCCGGGACAGGGGGTACAGATACGCAGTATTTT.

Note on this clone: Being one base from a much bigger clone, this may be a read error. Different DNA sequences within this sample yield the same CDR3. The chain combines TRBV2 with TRBJ2-7, with 8 bases identical to TRBD1. Germline CDR1 and CDR2: SNHLY and FYNNEI. The CDR3 runs 14 residues. The V segment lost 4 bases and the J segment 0 bases; nucleotides outside the gene matches: 2. This CDR3 is CASSGQGSSYEQYF. The CDR3 nucleotides are TGTGCCAGCAGTGGACAGGGGAGCTCCTACGAGCAGTACTTC.

The V and J genes are TRBV18 and TRBJ2-2; TRBD1 might be the D (5 bases). The germline V and J ends were trimmed by 5 bases and 1 base, with 8 bases remaining between them. This CDR3 has 14 amino acids. Germline assignment: CDR1 KGHSH and CDR2 LQKENI. The CDR3 DNA reads as TGTGCCAGCTCATCCCAGGGGAACACCGGGGAGCTGTTTTTT. As protein: CASSSQGNTGELFF.

The rearrangement links TRBV6-1 to TRBJ2-7; TRBD2 agrees at 12 bases. The germline V gene has CDR1 MNHNS and CDR2 SASEGT. V gave up 3 bases and J gave up 3 bases; unmatched junction bases: 3. This CDR3 has 15 residues. CDR3 DNA: TGTGCCAGCAGTGAGGGACTAGCGGGTGACTACGAGCAGTACTTC. This encodes CASSEGLAGDYEQYF.

This clone was detected only once. Distinct nucleotide sequences in the sample also encode this CDR3. V is TRBV7-2 and J is TRBJ2-1; 8 bases align to TRBD2. Germline lookup yields CDR1 SGHTA and CDR2 FQGNSA. The length of the CDR3 is 15 residues. V shed 6 bases, J shed 2 bases, and the junction held 6 bases outside the gene matches. The CDR3 reads CASSSLAGTYNEQFF. In DNA, the CDR3 is TGTGCCAGCAGTAGTCTAGCGGGCACCTACAATGAGCAGTTCTTC.

The chain couples TRBV7-9 to TRBJ1-4, with TRBD1 matching over 9 bases. The germline CDR1 and CDR2 sequences are SEHNR and FQNEAQ (reference sequence). V was clipped by 5 bases and J by 6 bases; unmatched bases: 4. This CDR3 region has 14 residues. DNA of the CDR3: TGTGCCAGCAGCCCCGGACAGGGGTATGAAAAACTGTTTTTT. Protein sequence: CASSPGQGYEKLFF.

The chain uses TRBV5-5 and TRBJ2-3; D call uncertain. There are 15 residues in the CDR3. V was shortened by 2 bases and J by 2 bases, with 12 bases between the two germline ends. Germline CDR1 reads SGHKS; CDR2 reads YYEKEE (reference sequence). CDR3 amino acids: CASSLRMTSTDTQYF. Here the CDR3 DNA reads TGTGCCAGCAGCTTACGGATGACTTCCACAGATACGCAGTATTTT.

This clone came up a few times. In DNA form, the CDR3 reads TGCAGTGCTGCTATGAACACTGAAGCTTTCTTT. It encodes CSAAMNTEAFF. The V call is TRBV20-1, the J call TRBJ1-1; D uncertain. The CDR3 contains 11 residues. Trimming cost V 5 bases and J 0 bases, with 4 bases left between them. Looked up from germline, CDR1 is DFQATT and CDR2 is SNEGSKA (reference sequence).

The DNA of the CDR3 is TGTGCCAGTTCTTTGACTAGCGTCCCTGGCACAGATACGCAGTATTTT. It translates to CASSLTSVPGTDTQYF. The chain uses TRBV19 and TRBJ2-3; TRBD2 agrees at 8 bases. The ends lost 8 bases at V and 1 base at J; junction bases unmatched: 11. The CDR3 runs to 16 residues. Germline V gene sequence: CDR1 LNHDA, CDR2 SQIVND (reference sequence).

This clone occurred many times. The V call is TRBV5-1, the J call TRBJ1-1; D is unclear. The germline gives CDR1 SGHRS, CDR2 YFSETQ. The CDR3 runs 14 residues. V gave up 6 bases and J gave up 4 bases, with 16 bases separating them. The CDR3 here is CASKEAPESTEAFF. CDR3 in DNA: TGCGCCAGCAAAGAGGCCCCTGAAAGCACTGAAGCTTTCTTT.

CDR3: CSVAGDGDQPQHF. DNA for the CDR3: TGCAGCGTTGCCGGGGATGGGGATCAGCCCCAGCATTTT. The rearrangement uses TRBV29-1 and TRBJ1-5; D remains unclear. Germline V CDR1 and CDR2: SQVTM, ANQGSEA. This CDR3 is built from 13 residues. V lost 4 bases, J lost 5 bases, and 12 bases lay in between.

This clone was picked up a small number of times. This may be a read error, as it is one base from a much larger clone. The rearrangement uses TRBV10-3 and TRBJ1-1; D gene uncertain. The CDR3 has 13 amino acids. Germline lookup yields CDR1 ENHRY and CDR2 SYGVKD. This chain's CDR3 is CAIRLYANTGAFF. As DNA, the CDR3 is TGTGCCATCAGACTGTACGCGAACACTGGAGCTTTCTTT.

The rearrangement joins TRBV28 to TRBJ1-2; no clear D. This CDR3 is built from 13 residues. V lost 6 bases, J lost 3 bases, and 11 bases lay in between. CDR1 MDHEN and CDR2 SYDVKM come from the germline V gene. CDR3 bases: TGTGCCAGCAGGGGGAGTTGGGACTATGGCTACACCTTC. Translation gives CASRGSWDYGYTF.

In this sample, this clone turned up a few times. The chain recombines TRBV5-1 with TRBJ1-2; D gene uncertain. This CDR3 contains 14 residues. The germline V gene has CDR1 SGHRS and CDR2 YFSETQ. V was cut by 6 bases and J by 6 bases, with 18 bases left in between. CDR3 in DNA: TGCGCCAGCACTCCGAACCCGCCCTTCGATGGCTACACCTTC. Encoded protein: CASTPNPPFDGYTF.

The V call is TRBV5-4, the J call TRBJ1-1; D may be TRBD1 (5 bases). V lost 7 bases to trimming and J lost 1 base, with 17 bases between them. The CDR3 contains 15 residues. From germline, CDR1 is SGHNT and CDR2 YYREEE (reference sequence). CDR3 DNA: TGTGCCAGCGCCGGACAATTCAAGGGGAACACTGAAGCTTTCTTT. Amino acid sequence: CASAGQFKGNTEAFF.

J is TRBJ2-7 and V is TRBV11-2; 9 nucleotides agree with TRBD2. Germline V gene lookup returns CDR1 SGHAT and CDR2 FQNNGV. After removal of 5 bases from V and 7 bases from J, the junction contained 6 bases not matched to a gene. The CDR3 is made up of 13 amino acids. DNA for the CDR3: TGTGCCAGCAGCCGAGGGCTAGCGGGGGAGCAGTACTTC. Encoded protein: CASSRGLAGEQYF. Using reference TRBV11-2 and TRBJ2-7 for the parts outside the CDR3, the full variable domain is EAGVAQSPRYKIIEKRQSVAFWCNPISGHATLYWYQQILGQGPKLLIQFQNNGVVDDSQLPKDRFSAERLKGVDSTLKIQPAKLEDSAVYLCASSRGLAGEQYFGPGTRLTVT.

J is TRBJ1-1 and V is TRBV30; the match to TRBD1 covers 7 bases. The V and J ends lost 3 bases and 1 base, in that order; junction bases with no gene match: 11. CDR3 length: 16 amino acids. CDR1 and CDR2 (germline): GTSNPN, SVGIG (reference sequence). CDR3 sequence: CAWSAKTGTENTEAFF. In DNA, the CDR3 is TGTGCCTGGAGCGCAAAAACCGGGACAGAGAACACTGAAGCTTTCTTT.